The 17 T cell receptor beta chains below come from one sample, sequenced in a study of a mutant IDH1 vaccine in newly diagnosed glioma. Method: immunoSEQ multiplex PCR; TCRdb's copy keeps in-frame clones and lacks some. Of around 52,000 clones listed, about nine tenths are singletons. Their cognate antigens are unknown. Noted time point: week 5, during vaccination. The content of each vaccine dose was 300 ug of mutant IDH1 20-mer peptide, and topical imiquimod accompanied it. The sample in question was PBMCs, obtained from a glioma patient whose treatment included an IDH1 peptide vaccine. The receptor set was obtained from a woman in her thirties or forties with glioma.

The chain links TRBV5-1 to TRBJ2-7; D unclear. The CDR3 spans 13 residues. The germline V gene encodes CDR1 SGHRS and CDR2 YFSETQ. Deletions cut 2 bases from V and 3 bases from J, with 9 bases between. In DNA form, the CDR3 reads TGCGCCAGCAGCTTAGGGATTGACTACGAGCAGTACTTC. Its translation is CASSLGIDYEQYF.

The chain joins TRBV7-9 to TRBJ2-3; 10 bases map to TRBD1. CDR1 is SEHNR, CDR2 FQNEAQ, per germline (reference sequence). After removal of 5 bases from V and 2 bases from J, the junction contained 13 bases not matched to a gene. This CDR3 comprises 18 residues. The DNA of the CDR3 is TGTGCCAGCAGCACCGGGACAGGGGAGCTGGGGGTCACAGATACGCAGTATTTT. Protein: CASSTGTGELGVTDTQYF.

The gene calls are TRBV6-5 and TRBJ2-2; the D is unclear. CDR1 and CDR2 from the germline V gene are MNHEY and SVGAGI. The CDR3 spans 16 residues. Trimming left V 0 bases short and J 7 bases short, with 15 bases between. The CDR3 nucleotides are TGTGCCAGCAGTTACTCGGTGCCTATGGGGTTCGGGGAGCTGTTTTTT. It translates to CASSYSVPMGFGELFF.

The chain joins TRBV4-1 to TRBJ1-3; D might be TRBD1 (5 bases). V gave up 2 bases and J gave up 4 bases, with 9 bases separating them. The CDR3 spans 14 residues. Germline CDR1 reads MGHRA; CDR2 reads YSYEKL. The CDR3 coding sequence is TGCGCCAGCAGCCAACAGGGACGCGGAAACACCATATATTTT. Protein sequence: CASSQQGRGNTIYF.

J is TRBJ1-1 and V is TRBV19; no definite D call. The CDR3 is 16 residues long. CDR1 is LNHDA and CDR2 is SQIVND in the germline V gene (reference sequence). Trimming took 6 bases from V and 1 from J, leaving 18 bases between them. CDR3 in DNA: TGTGCCAGTAGCCCAACCGGCGGGCAGAGGAACACTGAAGCTTTCTTT. This translates into CASSPTGGQRNTEAFF.

The CDR3 nucleotides are TGTGCCAGCAGGCGCGCCGGGTCGGGTATCGAGCAGTACTTC. This gives the protein CASRRAGSGIEQYF. The J gene is TRBJ2-7, the V gene TRBV6-4, with unresolved D. Germline V lookup: CDR1 MRHNA, CDR2 SNTAGT. The CDR3 has 14 residues. Trimming cost V 6 bases and J 6 bases, with 18 bases left between them.

Here the CDR3 DNA reads TGTGCCAGCAGCTTAGCGGGACTAGCGGGAGGGTTCGGGTACGAGCAGTACTTC. Amino acids: CASSLAGLAGGFGYEQYF. This sequence joins TRBV7-8 and TRBJ2-7, with 16 bases identical to TRBD2. Looked up from germline, CDR1 is SGHVS and CDR2 is FQNEAQ. Trimming removed 0 bases from V and 4 bases from J; junction bases left unmatched: 6. This CDR3 has 18 amino acids.

In this sample, this clone turned up a few times. The chain uses TRBV4-1 and TRBJ1-1, with 7 bases identical to TRBD1. V shed 0 bases and J 0 bases; nucleotides not matched to a gene: 10. CDR3 size: 18 residues. In germline, CDR1 is MGHRA, CDR2 YSYEKL. The CDR3 spells CASSQDPTGMVMNTEAFF. For the CDR3, the DNA is TGCGCCAGCAGCCAAGATCCGACAGGGATGGTAATGAACACTGAAGCTTTCTTT.

The CDR3 is CASLSPSNTEAFF. The CDR3 coding sequence is TGTGCCAGCCTTTCCCCCTCGAACACTGAAGCTTTCTTT. This chain connects TRBV27 to TRBJ1-1; D ambiguous. The CDR3 spans 13 residues. V lost 8 bases, J lost 1 base, and 11 bases lay in between. From germline, CDR1 is MNHEY and CDR2 SMNVEV (reference sequence).

This clone turned up a few times. The chain joins TRBV7-2 to TRBJ1-1, with unresolved D. Between the trimmed V and J ends, which lost 5 bases and 2 bases, there was a span of 6 bases. The CDR3 runs 12 residues. Germline CDR1 reads SGHTA; CDR2 reads FQGNSA. CDR3 DNA: TGTGCCAGCAGCCTCACAAACACTGAAGCTTTCTTT. Protein: CASSLTNTEAFF.

The chain combines TRBV28 with TRBJ2-2, with 8 bases identical to TRBD1. With V trimmed by 3 bases and J by 0 bases, 15 bases remained unmatched. CDR3 length: 20 amino acids. The V gene's germline CDR1 is MDHEN and CDR2 SYDVKM. The chain's CDR3 is CASSLAGTGFVGPNTGELFF. The CDR3 DNA follows: TGTGCCAGCAGTTTGGCAGGGACAGGCTTCGTGGGCCCGAACACCGGGGAGCTGTTTTTT.

V gene TRBV5-4 combines with J gene TRBJ2-7, with unresolved D. V lost 4 bases, J lost 6 bases, and 11 bases lay in between. CDR1 is SGHNT, CDR2 YYREEE, per germline (reference sequence). The CDR3 is 12 amino acids. CDR3 nucleotide sequence: TGTGCCAGCAGCATGGGCTCGGGCGAGCAGTACTTC. Its protein is CASSMGSGEQYF.

CDR3 region: CAISGDTGANVLTF. The DNA for the CDR3 is TGTGCCATCAGTGGCGACACTGGGGCCAACGTCCTGACTTTC. The rearrangement joins TRBV10-3 to TRBJ2-6; D uncertain. CDR3 size: 14 residues. V gave up 4 bases and J gave up 2 bases, with 6 bases separating them. Germline V gene data show CDR1 as ENHRY and CDR2 as SYGVKD.

The J gene is TRBJ1-3, the V gene TRBV29-1; 9 positions agree with TRBD1. The CDR3 has 15 amino acids. Germline-derived CDR1 and CDR2 are SQVTM and ANQGSEA. V lost 2 bases and J lost 6; bases outside the gene matches: 8. The CDR3, as DNA: TGCAGCGTTGAATTACCGGGACAGGGACCAAACACCATATATTTT. This sequence encodes CSVELPGQGPNTIYF.

The gene calls are TRBV19 and TRBJ1-1, with D tentatively TRBD1 (5 bases). V lost 2 bases and J lost 1, with 14 bases in between. Germline V gene sequence: CDR1 LNHDA, CDR2 SQIVND (reference sequence). The CDR3 is 16 residues long. The CDR3 DNA reads TGTGCCAGTAGTATATCGGGACCATACCGGAACACTGAAGCTTTCTTT. Protein: CASSISGPYRNTEAFF. The whole variable domain, filled in from reference TRBV19 and TRBJ1-1, reads DGGITQSPKYLFRKEGQNVTLSCEQNLNHDAMYWYRQDPGQGLRLIYYSQIVNDFQKGDIAEGYSVSREKKESFPLTVTSAQKNPTAFYLCASSISGPYRNTEAFFGQGTRLTVV.

The genes are TRBV6-5 and TRBJ1-1, with D possibly TRBD1 on 5 matching bases. CDR1 is MNHEY, CDR2 SVGAGI, per germline. The V and J ends lost 2 bases and 7 bases respectively, with 11 bases between them. CDR3 length: 13 amino acids. The CDR3 loop is CASSYGGHREAFF. CDR3 in DNA: TGTGCCAGCAGTTACGGTGGACACCGTGAAGCTTTCTTT.

The J gene is TRBJ1-6, the V gene TRBV7-9; the match to TRBD1 covers 10 bases. The junction had 3 bases not matched to a gene; V was cut back by 1 base and J by 9 bases. The germline gives CDR1 SEHNR, CDR2 FQNEAQ (reference sequence). CDR3 length: 15 amino acids. The CDR3 spells CASSLGGTGASPLHF. CDR3 bases: TGTGCCAGCAGCTTAGGCGGGACAGGGGCTTCACCCCTCCACTTT.